This TCR beta chain was sequenced for a study of T cells in Graves' hyperthyroidism and ophthalmopathy. Researchers amplified the TCR beta CDR3 regions from RNA transcripts. When the TCR CDR3 underwent first-round RT-PCR, the HTBI primer set was used. TCRdb reprocessed the multiplex PCR reads with MiXCR, giving one entry per CDR3 protein. The repertoire consists of 100,000 to 130,000 distinct CDR3 sequences, with roughly 15% occurring once and the leading ten covering around 44%. CDR3 length: 15 amino acids. With V trimmed by 6 bases and J by 6 bases, 14 bases remained unmatched. Germline V gene sequence: CDR1 MDHEN, CDR2 SYDVKM. Fresh peripheral blood, approximately 9.6 ml, yielded the PBMCs. In the case of this clonotype: This may arise from a read error, as a much more abundant clone is one base away.

The sample comprised blood. This receptor was identified in a woman aged 50 to 60 with Graves' hyperthyroidism. The chain carries TRBV28 and TRBJ2-7; 7 nucleotides agree with TRBD2. The CDR3 is CASRPAGLGASEQYF. The CDR3 DNA sequence: TGTGCCAGCAGACCAGCGGGACTCGGGGCATCCGAGCAGTACTTC.